The 13 T cell receptor beta chains listed next were all sequenced from one sample in a study of blood T cell repertoires in COVID-19. TCRdb's copy holds only in-frame clones and misses some; the assay was immunoSEQ multiplex PCR. This sample yields 200,000 to 250,000 clones, of which 86% are seen a single time; over 2% belongs to the top ten. Sequenced material: peripheral blood. The receptors originated from a man aged 25-40 years who had recovered from COVID-19.

This clone turned up a few times. V gene TRBV4-2 combines with J gene TRBJ1-2; the D gene is possibly TRBD1 (5 bases). Trimming shortened V by 1 base and J by 7 bases, and 16 bases separated the two germline ends. Germline CDR1 LGHNA, CDR2 YNFKEQ. The CDR3 covers 15 residues. The CDR3 DNA reads TGTGCCAGCAGCCAAGCAGGATGGGGGGAGGTTGGCTACACCTTC. Translating gives CASSQAGWGEVGYTF.

This clone was observed a handful of times. V usage is TRBV6-5 and J usage is TRBJ2-3, with a tentative D call TRBD1 (5 bases). Trimming removed 6 bases at V and 8 bases at J, with 18 bases between. This CDR3 is built from 14 residues. CDR1 and CDR2 (germline): MNHEY, SVGAGI. The DNA of the CDR3 is TGTGCCAGCAGGCCCCTCGGCAGGGCGAGTACGCAGTATTTT. This translates into CASRPLGRASTQYF.

This chain uses TRBV28 with TRBJ2-7, with 9 bases identical to TRBD1. Germline CDR1 MDHEN, CDR2 SYDVKM. This CDR3 contains 15 residues. The junction had 6 bases not matched to a gene; V was cut back by 5 bases and J by 1 base. CDR3 region: CASSLGTGLSYEQYF. In nucleotides, the CDR3 is TGTGCCAGCAGTCTCGGGACAGGGCTATCCTACGAGCAGTACTTC.

A few counts support this clone. This rearrangement joins TRBV27 to TRBJ2-7; 7 bases are a match to TRBD1. V trimming: 7 bases; J trimming: 2 bases; junction bases outside the gene matches: 5. This CDR3 contains 13 residues. Germline CDR1 reads MNHEY; CDR2 reads SMNVEV (reference sequence). CDR3 sequence reads: CASNGQGAYEQYF. The CDR3 DNA sequence: TGTGCCAGCAACGGGCAGGGGGCCTACGAGCAGTACTTC.

This rearrangement joins TRBV5-6 to TRBJ1-2, with a possible D match to TRBD1 (5 bases). This CDR3 has 13 residues. With 1 base removed from V and 7 bases from J, the gap between germline ends came to 11 bases. The V gene's germline CDR1 is SGHDT and CDR2 YYEEEE. This chain's CDR3 is CASSLKGRGGYTF. In nucleotides, the CDR3 is TGTGCCAGCAGCTTGAAGGGGCGGGGTGGCTACACCTTC.

V is TRBV19 and J is TRBJ2-1; 7 nucleotides match TRBD1. Trimming took 10 bases from V and 1 from J; bases not matched to a gene: 4. This CDR3 contains 13 residues. Germline V gene data show CDR1 as LNHDA and CDR2 as SQIVND (reference sequence). Written as DNA, the CDR3 is TGTGCCACCAGACAGGGATCCTACAATGAGCAGTTCTTC. It encodes CATRQGSYNEQFF. The full variable domain, in which reference TRBV19 and TRBJ2-1 provide the parts outside the CDR3, is DGGITQSPKYLFRKEGQNVTLSCEQNLNHDAMYWYRQDPGQGLRLIYYSQIVNDFQKGDIAEGYSVSREKKESFPLTVTSAQKNPTAFYLCATRQGSYNEQFFGPGTRLTVL.

The J gene is TRBJ1-1, the V gene TRBV6-6; 11 bases line up with TRBD1. The CDR3 has 15 residues. Per germline, CDR1 MNHNY and CDR2 SVGAGI (reference sequence). Trimming removed 2 bases from V and 4 bases from J; junction bases left unmatched: 3. The CDR3 DNA reads TGTGCCAGCAGTTACACCGGGACAGGGGGCACTGAAGCTTTCTTT. It is translated as CASSYTGTGGTEAFF.

The V gene is TRBV7-6, the J gene TRBJ2-1, with D possibly being TRBD1 (5 bases). Between the trimmed V and J ends, which lost 0 bases and 8 bases, there was a span of 17 bases. The CDR3 is 16 amino acids. CDR1 and CDR2 from the germline V gene are SGHVS and FNYEAQ. CDR3 sequence (DNA): TGTGCCAGCAGCTTAGCGCGTTGGGGCGGCCCATATGAGCAGTTCTTC. Translated, it gives CASSLARWGGPYEQFF.

This clone was detected a few times. Here the CDR3 reads CASSLDFISYEQYF. In DNA, the CDR3 is TGTGCCAGCAGTTTGGACTTCATATCCTACGAGCAGTACTTC. This rearrangement joins TRBV27 to TRBJ2-7; maybe TRBD2 (5 bases). Between the trimmed V and J ends, which lost 3 bases and 1 base, there was a span of 10 bases. CDR3 size: 14 residues. Germline-derived CDR1 and CDR2 are MNHEY and SMNVEV (reference sequence).

This clone was seen only once. The chain carries TRBV5-5 and TRBJ2-4; possibly TRBD1 for D (7 bases). Trimming removed 9 bases at V and 6 bases at J, with 16 bases between. This CDR3 is built from 13 residues. Germline assignment: CDR1 SGHKS and CDR2 YYEKEE (reference sequence). The CDR3 nucleotides read TGTGCCACGGGGGCGGCAGGGGGAAACATTCAGTACTTC. Amino acids: CATGAAGGNIQYF.

The CDR3: CASSLDNVDGYTF. CDR3 DNA: TGCGCCAGCAGCTTAGACAACGTTGATGGCTACACCTTC. The rearrangement joins TRBV5-1 to TRBJ1-2; D is unresolved. The CDR3 length is 13 residues. The V end lost 2 bases, the J end lost 6 bases, and 11 bases lay between the germline ends. Per the germline V gene, CDR1 is SGHRS and CDR2 is YFSETQ.

The chain couples TRBV10-1 to TRBJ2-1; the D gene is possibly TRBD2 (7 bases). The CDR3 sequence is 15 residues long. Germline V gene sequence: CDR1 WNHNN, CDR2 SYGVQD (reference sequence). Trimming removed 0 bases from V and 7 bases from J, with 13 bases in between. The CDR3 protein is CASSESQEGGNEQFF. The DNA for the CDR3 is TGCGCCAGCAGTGAGTCCCAGGAGGGGGGGAATGAGCAGTTCTTC.

V gene TRBV11-2 combines with J gene TRBJ2-7; TRBD1 aligns across 11 bases. After removal of 1 base from V and 0 bases from J, the junction contained 2 bases not matched to a gene. Germline loops: CDR1 SGHAT, CDR2 FQNNGV. This CDR3 contains 16 residues. This CDR3 is CASSLAGTGGSYEQYF. DNA for the CDR3: TGTGCCAGCAGCTTAGCGGGGACAGGGGGCTCCTACGAGCAGTACTTC.